The rows below give T cell receptor beta chains drawn from one sample of a study of blood T cell repertoires in COVID-19. Sequencing was performed with immunoSEQ multiplex PCR; in TCRdb, only in-frame clones are kept and a portion is missing. This sample yields about 34,000 clones, of which 80% are seen a single time; around 15% belongs to the top ten. Sequencing was done on a sample of peripheral blood. The receptors originated from a woman between 70 and 85 years old with acute or convalescent COVID-19. Each CDR3 is given with its conserved first and last residue. The D gene is left open where the match is weak. Size is omitted from some rows. Given values are once, few, many or a class for expanded clones.

d_gene: TRBD1; j_gene: TRBJ1-2; abundance: few; v_gene: TRBV7-9; CDR3nt: TGTGCCAGCAGCTTAGTTGGGACAGGGGGCGGTGGCTACACCTTC; CDR3aa: CASSLVGTGGGGYTF
d_gene: -; j_gene: TRBJ1-1; abundance: -; v_gene: TRBV19; CDR3nt: TGTGTATCCAGGGATTTGTACACTGAAGCTTTCTTT; CDR3aa: CVSRDLYTEAFF
d_gene: TRBD1; j_gene: TRBJ2-5; abundance: few; v_gene: TRBV29-1; CDR3nt: TGCAGCGTAGAAGGACAGGGGGCGGGGGAGACCCAGTACTTC; CDR3aa: CSVEGQGAGETQYF
d_gene: -; j_gene: TRBJ2-7; abundance: -; v_gene: TRBV11-1; CDR3nt: TGTGCCAGCAGCTTAGCGAGAGGGTTCCCCTCCTACGAGCAGTACTTC; CDR3aa: CASSLARGFPSYEQYF
d_gene: -; j_gene: TRBJ2-5; abundance: -; v_gene: TRBV11-3; CDR3nt: TGTGCCAGCAGCTTAGCTGGTGGGAGTGGTGAGACCCAGTACTTC; CDR3aa: CASSLAGGSGETQYF
d_gene: -; j_gene: TRBJ1-2; abundance: medium-sized; v_gene: TRBV14; CDR3nt: TGTGCCAGCAGCCCCGGGAAAAACTATGGCTACACCTTC; CDR3aa: CASSPGKNYGYTF
d_gene: -; j_gene: TRBJ2-3; abundance: -; v_gene: TRBV5-8; CDR3nt: TGTGCCAGCAGCTTGGGACTGGCCCAAGCGACGGATACGCAGTATTTT; CDR3aa: CASSLGLAQATDTQYF
d_gene: TRBD2; j_gene: TRBJ2-1; abundance: -; v_gene: TRBV3-1/TRBV3-2; CDR3nt: TGTGCCAGCAGCTCTCTCAGCGGGAGGCGTGGCAATGAGCAGTTCTTC; CDR3aa: CASSSLSGRRGNEQFF
d_gene: -; j_gene: TRBJ2-1; abundance: few; v_gene: TRBV5-1; CDR3nt: TGCGCCAGCAGCTTGGCGCTGGGCGGGGGCGCGTACAATGAGCAGTTCTTC; CDR3aa: CASSLALGGGAYNEQFF
d_gene: -; j_gene: TRBJ2-5; abundance: -; v_gene: TRBV6-5; CDR3nt: TGTGCCAGCATGGGGACTCGGGGCGGGTCCCAGTACTTC; CDR3aa: CASMGTRGGSQYF
d_gene: TRBD1; j_gene: TRBJ2-7; abundance: -; v_gene: TRBV23-1; CDR3nt: TGCGCCAGCAGTCAATCGCCTAAACAGGGGCAGGCCTACGAGCAGTACTTC; CDR3aa: CASSQSPKQGQAYEQYF
d_gene: TRBD2; j_gene: TRBJ2-5; abundance: -; v_gene: TRBV5-6; CDR3nt: TGTGCCAGCAGCCTGTTTCGACTAGCGGGAGAAGAGACCCAGTACTTC; CDR3aa: CASSLFRLAGEETQYF
d_gene: -; j_gene: TRBJ2-4; abundance: -; v_gene: TRBV7-2; CDR3nt: TGTGCCAGCAGCTTAGTTTGGCAGGGTGTGGGCAACATTCAGTACTTC; CDR3aa: CASSLVWQGVGNIQYF
d_gene: TRBD1; j_gene: TRBJ1-5; abundance: -; v_gene: TRBV13; CDR3nt: TGTGCCAGCAGCTTAGGGCAGGGGGCATTTAATCAGCCCCAGCATTTT; CDR3aa: CASSLGQGAFNQPQHF
d_gene: TRBD2; j_gene: TRBJ2-5; abundance: -; v_gene: TRBV11-2; CDR3nt: TGTGCCAGCAGCACCTTAGCGGGGGGTCAAGAGACCCAGTACTTC; CDR3aa: CASSTLAGGQETQYF
d_gene: TRBD2; j_gene: TRBJ2-1; abundance: -; v_gene: TRBV28; CDR3nt: TGTGCCAGCGGACTAGCGGGAGCGGTCTACAATGAGCAGTTCTTC; CDR3aa: CASGLAGAVYNEQFF
d_gene: TRBD1; j_gene: TRBJ2-1; abundance: -; v_gene: TRBV5-4; CDR3nt: TGTGCCAGCAGCCCCGACAGGGCCAATGAGCAGTTCTTC; CDR3aa: CASSPDRANEQFF
d_gene: TRBD1; j_gene: TRBJ2-5; abundance: once; v_gene: TRBV24-1; CDR3nt: TGTGCCACCAGTGATTTCGGACAGGGCAAACAAGAGACCCAGTACTTC; CDR3aa: CATSDFGQGKQETQYF
d_gene: TRBD2; j_gene: TRBJ2-6; abundance: -; v_gene: TRBV18; CDR3nt: TGTGCCAGCTCACCTCCGGCGGGAGCACCCTTCTCTGGGGCCAACGTCCTGACTTTC; CDR3aa: CASSPPAGAPFSGANVLTF
d_gene: TRBD1; j_gene: TRBJ1-1; abundance: -; v_gene: TRBV5-1; CDR3nt: TGCGCCAGCAGCCGAAGCCCCCGGACAGGAGAATTTCTGAACACTGAAGCTTTCTTT; CDR3aa: CASSRSPRTGEFLNTEAFF
d_gene: TRBD1; j_gene: TRBJ2-7; abundance: -; v_gene: TRBV12-3/TRBV12-4; CDR3nt: TGTGCCAGCAGTTTCGGGGACAGGGGAAAGTACTTC; CDR3aa: CASSFGDRGKYF
d_gene: -; j_gene: TRBJ2-1; abundance: -; v_gene: TRBV5-1; CDR3nt: TGCGCCAGCAGCTTGGGGACTCGAAATGAGCAGTTCTTC; CDR3aa: CASSLGTRNEQFF
d_gene: -; j_gene: TRBJ1-1; abundance: -; v_gene: TRBV9; CDR3nt: TGTGCCAGCAGCGTAGTAGCGGCAGGGGAAGCTTTCTTT; CDR3aa: CASSVVAAGEAFF
d_gene: -; j_gene: TRBJ1-1; abundance: -; v_gene: TRBV5-1; CDR3nt: TGCGCCAGCAGCTTGAACTACGGCGCTGAAGCTTTCTTT; CDR3aa: CASSLNYGAEAFF
d_gene: -; j_gene: TRBJ2-7; abundance: -; v_gene: TRBV20-1; CDR3nt: TGCAGTGCTAGTGAGGGGGGGGAGTGGGACGAGCAGTACTTC; CDR3aa: CSASEGGEWDEQYF
d_gene: TRBD2; j_gene: TRBJ2-2; abundance: -; v_gene: TRBV20-1; CDR3nt: TGCAGTGCTAGTTTCCCGGCTAGCGGGAAATGGGAGCTGTTTTTT; CDR3aa: CSASFPASGKWELFF
d_gene: TRBD2; j_gene: TRBJ2-1; abundance: -; v_gene: TRBV6-2/TRBV6-3; CDR3nt: TGTGCCAGCAGTTACGCTAGCGGGGGACGGAATGAGCAGTTCTTC; CDR3aa: CASSYASGGRNEQFF
d_gene: -; j_gene: TRBJ2-7; abundance: -; v_gene: TRBV3-1/TRBV3-2; CDR3nt: TGTGCCAGCAGCCAATCACGTGCCGGGGACGAGCAGTACTTC; CDR3aa: CASSQSRAGDEQYF
d_gene: TRBD1; j_gene: TRBJ2-1; abundance: -; v_gene: TRBV13; CDR3nt: TGTGCCAGCAGCTTGAGGGGGCGCCCCTACAATGAGCAGTTCTTC; CDR3aa: CASSLRGRPYNEQFF
d_gene: -; j_gene: TRBJ2-7; abundance: -; v_gene: TRBV5-1; CDR3nt: TGCGCCAGCAGCTTACTCGGGGCCTACGAGCAGTACTTC; CDR3aa: CASSLLGAYEQYF
d_gene: -; j_gene: TRBJ1-5; abundance: many; v_gene: TRBV28; CDR3nt: TGTGCCAGCAGGGAAGGGGATCAGAGACTCTCCTCCAATCAGCCCCAGCATTTT; CDR3aa: CASREGDQRLSSNQPQHF
d_gene: TRBD2; j_gene: TRBJ2-7; abundance: once; v_gene: TRBV6-1; CDR3nt: TGTGCCAGCAGTGAAGCGGGGGGGGCCTACGAGCAGTACTTC; CDR3aa: CASSEAGGAYEQYF
d_gene: -; j_gene: TRBJ1-1; abundance: -; v_gene: TRBV5-8; CDR3nt: TGTGCCAGCAGCAGGGGGGGGGCGGGCACTGAAGCTTTCTTT; CDR3aa: CASSRGGAGTEAFF
d_gene: TRBD1; j_gene: TRBJ2-7; abundance: -; v_gene: TRBV5-1; CDR3nt: TGCGCCAGCAGCACAGGGTTAACAGGGGTCTACGAGCAGTACTTC; CDR3aa: CASSTGLTGVYEQYF
d_gene: -; j_gene: TRBJ2-3; abundance: -; v_gene: TRBV6-5; CDR3nt: TGTGCCAGCAGTCGACTAGTAGGCGGCACAGATACGCAGTATTTT; CDR3aa: CASSRLVGGTDTQYF
d_gene: TRBD1; j_gene: TRBJ1-6; abundance: once; v_gene: TRBV6-6; CDR3nt: TGTGCCAGCAGCGACAGGGGGTTGAGAAATTCACCCCTCCACTTT; CDR3aa: CASSDRGLRNSPLHF
d_gene: -; j_gene: TRBJ2-1; abundance: -; v_gene: TRBV11-2; CDR3nt: TGTGCCAGCAGCTTAGTTGCTAGCGCGGATGAGCAGTTCTTC; CDR3aa: CASSLVASADEQFF
d_gene: -; j_gene: TRBJ2-1; abundance: few; v_gene: TRBV7-9; CDR3nt: TGTGCCAGCAGCCTCAGGAGGGATGGGGGCTACAATGAGCAGTTCTTC; CDR3aa: CASSLRRDGGYNEQFF
d_gene: TRBD2; j_gene: TRBJ2-7; abundance: -; v_gene: TRBV19; CDR3nt: TGTGCCAGTAGTGGCGAGCGGGATTACGAGCAGTACTTC; CDR3aa: CASSGERDYEQYF
d_gene: -; j_gene: TRBJ2-3; abundance: -; v_gene: TRBV3-1/TRBV3-2; CDR3nt: TGTGCCAGCAGCCAAGTTGCAAGGCCCGGGGCAGATACGCAGTATTTT; CDR3aa: CASSQVARPGADTQYF
d_gene: -; j_gene: TRBJ2-2; abundance: -; v_gene: TRBV5-1; CDR3nt: TGCGCCAGCAGCGTAGGGGGAATTTCGAACACCGGGGAGCTGTTTTTT; CDR3aa: CASSVGGISNTGELFF
d_gene: -; j_gene: TRBJ2-3; abundance: -; v_gene: TRBV7-2; CDR3nt: TGTGCCAGCAGCTTAGCTGGGCGGGGGACAGGTAGGGCAGATACGCAGTATTTT; CDR3aa: CASSLAGRGTGRADTQYF
d_gene: TRBD2; j_gene: TRBJ2-1; abundance: -; v_gene: TRBV6-5; CDR3nt: TGTGCCAGCAGCCAAGGACTAGCGGGATATAATGAGCAGTTCTTC; CDR3aa: CASSQGLAGYNEQFF
d_gene: -; j_gene: TRBJ2-6; abundance: -; v_gene: TRBV3-1/TRBV3-2; CDR3nt: TGTGCCAGCAGCCCAAGGACAGCCCTTTCCAGGGCCAACGTCCTGACTTTC; CDR3aa: CASSPRTALSRANVLTF
d_gene: -; j_gene: TRBJ2-7; abundance: -; v_gene: TRBV6-5; CDR3nt: TGTGCCAGCAGTACACAGGGCAGCTCCTACGAGCAGTACTTC; CDR3aa: CASSTQGSSYEQYF
d_gene: TRBD1; j_gene: TRBJ1-4; abundance: -; v_gene: TRBV3-1/TRBV3-2; CDR3nt: TGTGCCAGCAGACCGACAGGGGACGCGGAAAAACTGTTTTTT; CDR3aa: CASRPTGDAEKLFF
d_gene: TRBD1; j_gene: TRBJ1-4; abundance: -; v_gene: TRBV7-2; CDR3nt: TGTGCCAGCAGCTTACCGTCAGGGGGAAATGAAAAACTGTTTTTT; CDR3aa: CASSLPSGGNEKLFF
d_gene: TRBD2; j_gene: TRBJ2-1; abundance: -; v_gene: TRBV7-9; CDR3nt: TGTGCCAGCAGCGTGGGACTAGGGTACAATGAGCAGTTCTTC; CDR3aa: CASSVGLGYNEQFF
d_gene: -; j_gene: TRBJ1-5; abundance: -; v_gene: TRBV6-2/TRBV6-3; CDR3nt: TGTGCCAGCAGTTATCGGGGACCCACCGCCGGGGGAAATCAGCCCCAGCATTTT; CDR3aa: CASSYRGPTAGGNQPQHF
d_gene: TRBD1; j_gene: TRBJ1-1; abundance: once; v_gene: TRBV10-3; CDR3nt: TGTGCCATCCCCGGACAGGGTGGGGGCACTGAAGCTTTCTTT; CDR3aa: CAIPGQGGGTEAFF
d_gene: TRBD2; j_gene: TRBJ2-3; abundance: once; v_gene: TRBV4-2; CDR3nt: TGTGCCAGCAGCCGACTAGCGGGTAGCACAGATACGCAGTATTTT; CDR3aa: CASSRLAGSTDTQYF
d_gene: -; j_gene: TRBJ2-5; abundance: few; v_gene: TRBV7-9; CDR3nt: TGTGCCAGCAGCCGAGGGGACTTGCAAGAGACCCAGTACTTC; CDR3aa: CASSRGDLQETQYF
d_gene: TRBD1; j_gene: TRBJ2-7; abundance: -; v_gene: TRBV6-5; CDR3nt: TGTGCCAGCAGAACGCAGGGGGCCGTCGAGCAGTACTTC; CDR3aa: CASRTQGAVEQYF
d_gene: -; j_gene: TRBJ2-6; abundance: once; v_gene: TRBV9; CDR3nt: TGTGCCAGCCGGAGCTCTGGGGCCAACGTCCTGACTTTC; CDR3aa: CASRSSGANVLTF
d_gene: TRBD1; j_gene: TRBJ2-1; abundance: -; v_gene: TRBV6-5; CDR3nt: TGTGCCAGCAGTTCTACTCAGGGACAGCCCCGGTTCTTC; CDR3aa: CASSSTQGQPRFF